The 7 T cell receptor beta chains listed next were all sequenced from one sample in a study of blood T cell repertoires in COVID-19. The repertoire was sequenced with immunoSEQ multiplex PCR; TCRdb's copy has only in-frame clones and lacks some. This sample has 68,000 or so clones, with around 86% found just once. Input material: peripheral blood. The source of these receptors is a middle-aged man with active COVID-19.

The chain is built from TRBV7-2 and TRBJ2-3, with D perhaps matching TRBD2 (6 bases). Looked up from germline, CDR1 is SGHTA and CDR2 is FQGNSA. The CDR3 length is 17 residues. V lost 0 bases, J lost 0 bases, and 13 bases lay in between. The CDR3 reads CASSLAVGGSSTDTQYF. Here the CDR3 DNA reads TGTGCCAGCAGCTTAGCGGTCGGGGGAAGTAGCACAGATACGCAGTATTTT.

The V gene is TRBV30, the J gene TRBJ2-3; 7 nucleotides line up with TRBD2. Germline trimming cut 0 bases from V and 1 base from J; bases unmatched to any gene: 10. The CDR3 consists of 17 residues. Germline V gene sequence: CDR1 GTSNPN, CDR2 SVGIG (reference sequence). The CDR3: CAWSVISRGRGTDTQYF. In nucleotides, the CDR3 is TGTGCCTGGAGTGTGATTTCGCGGGGGAGGGGCACAGATACGCAGTATTTT.

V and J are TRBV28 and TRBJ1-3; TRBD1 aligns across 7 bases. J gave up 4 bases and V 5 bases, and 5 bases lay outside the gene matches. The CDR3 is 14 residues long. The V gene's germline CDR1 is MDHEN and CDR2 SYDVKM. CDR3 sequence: CASSKSGGGNTIYF. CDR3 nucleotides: TGTGCCAGCAGTAAATCAGGGGGGGGAAACACCATATATTTT.

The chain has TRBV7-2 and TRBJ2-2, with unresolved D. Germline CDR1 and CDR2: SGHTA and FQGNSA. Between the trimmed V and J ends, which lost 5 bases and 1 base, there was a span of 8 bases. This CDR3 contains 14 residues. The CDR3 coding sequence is TGTGCCAGCAGCATCAGACAGAACACCGGGGAGCTGTTTTTT. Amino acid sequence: CASSIRQNTGELFF.

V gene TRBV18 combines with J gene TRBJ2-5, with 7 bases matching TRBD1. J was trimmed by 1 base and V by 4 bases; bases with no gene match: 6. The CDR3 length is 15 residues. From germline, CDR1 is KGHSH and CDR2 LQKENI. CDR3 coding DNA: TGTGCCAGCTCACGACCCCGGGACAGCCAAGAGACCCAGTACTTC. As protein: CASSRPRDSQETQYF.

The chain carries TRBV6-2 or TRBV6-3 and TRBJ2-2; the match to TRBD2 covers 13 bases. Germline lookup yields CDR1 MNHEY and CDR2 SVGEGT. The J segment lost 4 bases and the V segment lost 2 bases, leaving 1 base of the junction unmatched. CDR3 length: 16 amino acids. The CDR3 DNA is TGTGCCAGCAGTTACGGACTAGCGGGAGCCACCGGGGAGCTGTTTTTT. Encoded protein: CASSYGLAGATGELFF.

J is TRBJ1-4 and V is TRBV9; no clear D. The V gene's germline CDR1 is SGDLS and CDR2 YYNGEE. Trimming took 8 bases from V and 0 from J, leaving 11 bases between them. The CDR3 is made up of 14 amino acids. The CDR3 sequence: CASSRDSTNEKLFF. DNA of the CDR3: TGTGCCAGTTCCCGGGATTCAACTAATGAAAAACTGTTTTTT.